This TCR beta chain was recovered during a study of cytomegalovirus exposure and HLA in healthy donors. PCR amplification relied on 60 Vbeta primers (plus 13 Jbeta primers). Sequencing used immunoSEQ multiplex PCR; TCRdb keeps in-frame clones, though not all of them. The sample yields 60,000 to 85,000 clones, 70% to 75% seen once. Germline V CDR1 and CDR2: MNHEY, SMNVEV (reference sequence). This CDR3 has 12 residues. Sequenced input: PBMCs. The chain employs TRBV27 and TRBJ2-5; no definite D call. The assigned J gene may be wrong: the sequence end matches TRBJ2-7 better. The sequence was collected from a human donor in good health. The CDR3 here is CASSTSSYEQYF. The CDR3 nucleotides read TGTGCCAGCAGCACGAGCTCCTACGAGCAGTACTTC.